Listed below are T cell receptor beta chains from one sample, sequenced in a study of OX40 agonist ivuxolimab in advanced cancers. Here immunoSEQ multiplex PCR was the method, and the copy in TCRdb shows in-frame clones only, minus some. The sample yields 65,000 to 80,000 clones, roughly 90% seen once. This material consisted of CD4+ or CD8+ T cells sorted from blood, taken in a trial of the OX40 agonist ivuxolimab. The source of these receptors is an adult with an advanced solid tumor such as melanoma, head and neck, liver or kidney cancer. Both conserved end residues are trimmed from each CDR3. D genes are given only for firm matches.

j_call	d_call	v_call	cdr3_aa
TRBJ2-7	.	TRBV5-1	ASSLVRGLSYEQY
TRBJ1-1	.	TRBV18	ASSPGMNTEAF
TRBJ2-7	TRBD2	TRBV18	ASSPLEGPGGEQY
TRBJ2-2	.	TRBV2	ASRSQEGTHFTGELF
TRBJ2-1	TRBD2	TRBV7-3	ASSSGLAVYNEQF
TRBJ2-1	.	TRBV4-2	ASSQDRSEGYNEQF
TRBJ2-1	.	TRBV19	ASSTLGSSYNEQF
TRBJ2-1	TRBD2	TRBV7-8	ASSFPGLAGKFNNEQF
TRBJ2-3	.	TRBV29-1	SVKRSGEDTQY
TRBJ2-3	.	TRBV5-1	ASSRYGGLTDTQY
TRBJ2-1	.	TRBV6-1	ASPPPGREYNEQF
TRBJ2-1	TRBD2	TRBV7-9	ASTGLAGYNEQF
TRBJ1-2	.	TRBV4-2	ASSQDSRTGNYGYT
TRBJ2-1	TRBD2	TRBV6-6	ASSYRGLAGSNEQF
TRBJ2-3	.	TRBV19	ASSKRGDRARWDTQY
TRBJ2-1	.	TRBV14	ASSLRTYNEQF
TRBJ1-2	.	TRBV9	ASSARGNLYGYT
TRBJ2-3	.	TRBV5-3	ARSLSGGSSTDTQY
TRBJ2-2	.	TRBV5-1	ASSLFRTNTGELF
TRBJ2-7	.	TRBV10-3	AIGKTDKGDYEQY
TRBJ2-5	.	TRBV19	ASSIGGGGHRETQY
TRBJ1-4	.	TRBV30	AWSVAEKLF
TRBJ1-1	.	TRBV7-2	ASSLTENTEAF
TRBJ2-2	.	TRBV6-6	ASRGLNTGELF
TRBJ1-1	TRBD1	TRBV30	AWRVKGASF
TRBJ1-5	.	TRBV6-5	ASSLKGNSNQPQH
TRBJ2-1	.	TRBV30	ACPNYNEQF
TRBJ1-1	TRBD1	TRBV28	ATVGQGVSNTEAF
TRBJ2-7	.	TRBV5-1	ASSLRLESNEQY
TRBJ1-1	TRBD1	TRBV19	ASSIFGQGRNTEAF
TRBJ1-5	.	TRBV6-5	ASSYVGIAQPQH
TRBJ2-7	TRBD2	TRBV14	ASSPLGRSYEQY
TRBJ2-3	.	TRBV6-4	ASSDETELTVTDTQY
TRBJ1-1	TRBD1	TRBV7-2	ASSRQGGNTEAF
TRBJ1-2	.	TRBV11-3	ASSLRGGYT
TRBJ2-1	TRBD2	TRBV9	ASSIATSWSSYNEQF
TRBJ2-3	.	TRBV13	ASSLRARDTQY
TRBJ1-3	.	TRBV19	ASSRVFSGNTIY
TRBJ1-2	.	TRBV30	AWSVMTYGYT
TRBJ1-1	.	TRBV18	ASSPRPRDHLNTEAF
TRBJ2-5	.	TRBV11-3	ASSLDGRAGETQY
TRBJ2-1	TRBD2	TRBV2	ASRPGTSEIGFFNEQF
TRBJ2-7	.	TRBV7-9	ASSPRRGPYEQY
TRBJ1-3	.	TRBV7-9	ASSPLDSPPGNTIY
TRBJ2-5	.	TRBV7-3	ASSPTGETQY
TRBJ2-7	TRBD1	TRBV5-4	ASSSPNSGTGNEQY
TRBJ1-2	TRBD1	TRBV30	AWMGQGRYGYT
TRBJ1-2	TRBD1	TRBV29-1	SAGTGATANYGYT
TRBJ2-7	TRBD1	TRBV5-4	ASSSFGQGGDYEQY
TRBJ1-3	.	TRBV18	ASSATTAGSAAGNTIY
TRBJ2-1	TRBD2	TRBV5-1	ASSPAGGGAF
TRBJ1-5	TRBD1	TRBV18	ASSPSGQDQPQH
TRBJ1-1	.	TRBV6-5	ASSYSTSTEAF
TRBJ1-2	.	TRBV6-5	ASRYDNGVVGGYT
TRBJ2-3	TRBD2	TRBV4-2	ASSPTKGRVGADTQY
TRBJ2-1	TRBD1	TRBV27	ASSSSRTGGSSYNEQF
TRBJ2-5	TRBD1	TRBV18	ASSLQGEETQY
TRBJ1-5	.	TRBV9	ASSVEKVNQPQH
TRBJ2-1	.	TRBV7-3	ASSAGAASYNEQF
TRBJ1-4	.	TRBV7-9	ASSLGGEKLF